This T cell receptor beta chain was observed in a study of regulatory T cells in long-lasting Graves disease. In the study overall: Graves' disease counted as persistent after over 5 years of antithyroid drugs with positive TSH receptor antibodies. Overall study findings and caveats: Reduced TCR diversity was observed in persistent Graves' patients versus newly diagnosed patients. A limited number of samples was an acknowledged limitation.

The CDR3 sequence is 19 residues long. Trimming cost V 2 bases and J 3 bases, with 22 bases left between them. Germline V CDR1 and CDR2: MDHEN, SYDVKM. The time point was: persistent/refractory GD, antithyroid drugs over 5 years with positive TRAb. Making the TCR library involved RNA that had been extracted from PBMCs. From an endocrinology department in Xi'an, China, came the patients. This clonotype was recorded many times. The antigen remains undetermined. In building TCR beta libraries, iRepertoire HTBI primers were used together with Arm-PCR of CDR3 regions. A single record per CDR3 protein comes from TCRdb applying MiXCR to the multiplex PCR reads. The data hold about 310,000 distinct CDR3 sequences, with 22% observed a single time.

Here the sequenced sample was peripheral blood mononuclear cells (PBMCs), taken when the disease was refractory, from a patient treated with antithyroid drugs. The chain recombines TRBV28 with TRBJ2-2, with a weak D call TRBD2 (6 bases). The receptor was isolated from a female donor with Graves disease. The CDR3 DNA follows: TGTGCCAGCAGTTTACTCGGCTTGCACCCCGGGGAGGACACCGGGGAGCTGTTTTTT. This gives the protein CASSLLGLHPGEDTGELFF. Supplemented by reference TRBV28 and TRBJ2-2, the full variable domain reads DVKVTQSSRYLVKRTGEKVFLECVQDMDHENMFWYRQDPGLGLRLIYFSYDVKMKEKGDIPEGYSVSREKKERFSLILESASTNQTSMYLCASSLLGLHPGEDTGELFFGEGSRLTVL.